This T cell receptor beta chain was identified during a study of T cell responses to AZD1222 COVID-19 vaccine (dated by TCRdb to the early 2020s). Looking at the study overall: AZD1222 recipients whose second dose came at about 4 weeks and those whose second dose came at about 12 weeks were combined into one group, since spike-specific TCR depth and breadth did not differ between the two schedules. TCR sequencing covered about 230 trial participants: 200 to 220 given two doses of AZD1222 and approximately 26 given two doses of MenACWY control vaccine. Trial participants were enrolled into age subgroups of 18-55, 56-69 and 70-plus years, which contained 148, 28 and 57 TCR-sequenced participants, respectively. Here is what the overall study found, with its caveats: The vaccine-associated CD4 TCRs covered the entire spike protein, and the dominant responses fell in regions 160-218 and 743-854. Only 5 to 7 AZD1222 recipients were SARS-CoV-2 seropositive at baseline, limiting conclusions about previously exposed vaccinees. Spike-specific TCR breadth and depth rose significantly after two AZD1222 doses compared with day 0 and with MenACWY recipients. In the small 56-69-year group, the increase in depth fell short of significance, most likely because of low power. Because no day 14 peak-response samples were available, repertoires were characterized only after the peak T cell response. Epitopes outside the regions mutated in the B.1.351 and B.1.1.7 variants were reportedly recognized by nearly half of the unique spike-specific TCRs. Most participants were white British and females outnumbered males, and the authors suggested that clonal diversity may have been underestimated.

The CDR3 regions of human TCRbeta chains were subjected to immunosequencing. On the study's bioinformatics: Repertoire TCRs were matched against a reference library of SARS-CoV-2-specific TCRs generated with the MIRA antigen-specificity platform. Breadth was defined as the fraction of unique TCRs that were SARS-CoV-2-associated. Depth was defined as the fraction of total T cells that were SARS-CoV-2-associated. Each spike-specific TCR was assigned to its reactive spike region and to a CD4 or CD8 class using the MIRA data. Log10-transformed breadth and depth values were compared by one-way ANOVA with Sidak's multiple comparisons tests. The table was pulled from immuneACCESS by TCRdb, which kept in-frame rearrangements only. Such tables lose some clones; where checked, under half of the loss comes from unresolved V genes, and the rest has no known cause. V and J calls and clone size follow that table, whereas D and trimming were derived from the DNA. The sample table holds more than 70,000 clones, of which 75% to 90% were seen once. Jointly, the top ten make up 15% to 20% of the sample.

As regards this clone: Its target antigen remains unknown. No base-level quality is on record; no much larger clone is a single base apart.

The sample's time point label is to be understood as: baseline before first vaccination. Samples from vaccinated people were obtained from the UK trials COV001 and COV002, which included a single-blind randomized controlled phase 2/3 trial of AZD1222 (ChAdOx1 nCoV-19) in healthy adults. For TCRbeta chain sequencing, PBMC samples were collected from trial participants at day 0 and at day 28 after the second dose. V is cut by 3 bases and J by 7 bases, and the space between the germline ends is 15 bases. The cysteine opens and the phenylalanine closes a CDR3 of 13 amino acids. Just CDR3 DNA is preserved here, 39 bases in frame from base 1. From the germline V gene (reference sequence), CDR1 is DFQATT and CDR2 is SNEGSKA.

The sequences come from peripheral blood, collected on day 0 of AZD1222 vaccination. The sequence links TRBV20-1 to TRBJ1-2, and perhaps TRBD1 as D gene, on 5 matching bases. The source of this sequence is an adult in good health. The nucleotide sequence is TGCAGTGCTAGTATTACAGGACGCTCTGGCTACACCTTC. Its coded protein is CSASITGRSGYTF.